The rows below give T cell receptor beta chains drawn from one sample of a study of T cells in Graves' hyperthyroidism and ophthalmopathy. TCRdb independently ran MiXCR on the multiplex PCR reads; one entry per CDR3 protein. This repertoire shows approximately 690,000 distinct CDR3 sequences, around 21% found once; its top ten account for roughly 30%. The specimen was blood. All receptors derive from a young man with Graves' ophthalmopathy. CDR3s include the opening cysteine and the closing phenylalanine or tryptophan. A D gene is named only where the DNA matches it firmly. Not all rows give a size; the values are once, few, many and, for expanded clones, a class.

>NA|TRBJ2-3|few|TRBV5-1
TGCGCCAGCAGCCTGGACAGCCCCACAGATACGCAGTATTTT
CASSLDSPTDTQYF
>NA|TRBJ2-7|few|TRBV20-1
TGCAGTGCTAGAGACCCACCCTACGAGCAGTACTTC
CSARDPPYEQYF
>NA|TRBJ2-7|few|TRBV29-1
TGCAGCGTTGGAGGACTGGGCTACGAGCAGTACTTC
CSVGGLGYEQYF
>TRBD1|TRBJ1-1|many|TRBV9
TGTGCCAGCAGCGTACCACAGGGGGGAAACGCTGAAGCTTTCTTT
CASSVPQGGNAEAFF
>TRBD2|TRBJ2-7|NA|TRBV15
TGTGCCACCAGCAGAGTATCTAGCGGGAGTCAGTACTTC
CATSRVSSGSQYF
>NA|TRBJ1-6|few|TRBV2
TGTGCCAGCAGTGTAGGGTCGCAGAATAATTCACCCCTCCACTTT
CASSVGSQNNSPLHF
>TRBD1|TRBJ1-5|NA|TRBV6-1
TGTGCCAGCGGGGCGTACAGGGGGACACGAAATCAGCCCCAGCATTTT
CASGAYRGTRNQPQHF
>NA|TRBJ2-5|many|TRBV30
TGTGCCTGGAGTTTTGGGGAGACCCAGTACTTC
CAWSFGETQYF
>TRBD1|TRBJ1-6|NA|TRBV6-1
TGTGCCAGCAGTGTGCGACCGGGACAGGCTAATTCACCCCTCCACTTT
CASSVRPGQANSPLHF
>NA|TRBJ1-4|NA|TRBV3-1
TGTGCCAGCAGCCAAGAGACAGGCCTTAATGAAAAACTGTTTTTT
CASSQETGLNEKLFF
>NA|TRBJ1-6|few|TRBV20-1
TGCAGTGCTAGAGCCCGGTGGGGAAGTTCACCCCTCCACTTT
CSARARWGSSPLHF
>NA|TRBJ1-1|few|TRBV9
TGTGCCAGCAGCGTAGGCGAGTACACTGAAGCTTTCTTT
CASSVGEYTEAFF
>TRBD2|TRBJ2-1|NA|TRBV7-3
TGTGCCAGCAGCTTAACTCGACTAGCGGGAGGGAACAATGAGCAGTTCTTC
CASSLTRLAGGNNEQFF
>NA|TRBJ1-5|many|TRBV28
TGTGCCAGCAACAGCAGGGGCGGGGATCAGCCCCAGCATTTT
CASNSRGGDQPQHF
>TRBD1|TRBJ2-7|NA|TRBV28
TGTGCCAGCAGTTCCCGACAGGGCTACGAGCAGTACTTC
CASSSRQGYEQYF
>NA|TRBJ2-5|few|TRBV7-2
TGTGCCAGCACCCCGTCCGGGCCCTGGATCGGGGAGACCCAGTACTTC
CASTPSGPWIGETQYF
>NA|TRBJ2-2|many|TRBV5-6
TGTGCCAGCAGCTTGGCTGAGCGGCGGACCGGGGAGCTGTTTTTT
CASSLAERRTGELFF
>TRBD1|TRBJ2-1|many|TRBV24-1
TGTGCCACCAGTGACCCGACAGGGGTCAATGAGCAGTTCTTC
CATSDPTGVNEQFF
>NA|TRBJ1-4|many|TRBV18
TGTGCCAGCTCAATTCTCGCTGAAAAACTGTTTTTT
CASSILAEKLFF
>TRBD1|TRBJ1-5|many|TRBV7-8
TGTGCCAGCAGCTTTGATACAGGGGGGCGCCAGCCCCAGCATTTT
CASSFDTGGRQPQHF
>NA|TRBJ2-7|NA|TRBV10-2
TGCGCCAGCAGTCCTGGGGTGGGACACTTCTACGAGCAGTACTTC
CASSPGVGHFYEQYF
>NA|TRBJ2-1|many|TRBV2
TGTGCCAGCAGCCCGGAACCACAGGGATTCAATGAGCAGTTCTTC
CASSPEPQGFNEQFF
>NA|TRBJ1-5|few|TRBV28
TGTGCCAGCACCTTGACAGGTCCGCGACCCCAGCATTTT
CASTLTGPRPQHF
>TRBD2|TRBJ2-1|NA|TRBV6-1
TGTGCCAGCAGTGAGGGTAGCGGGACTTCTTATGAGCAGTTCTTC
CASSEGSGTSYEQFF
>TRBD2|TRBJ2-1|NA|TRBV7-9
TGTGCCAGCAGCTTAATGGCTAGCGGGAGCATTGAGCAGTTCTTC
CASSLMASGSIEQFF
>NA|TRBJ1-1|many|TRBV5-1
TGCGCCAGCAGCCTATTGGATCGGAACACTGAAGCTTTCTTT
CASSLLDRNTEAFF
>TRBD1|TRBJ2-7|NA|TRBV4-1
TGCGCCAGCAGCCAAGACGACAGGGTCGGAGAGGAGCAGTACTTC
CASSQDDRVGEEQYF
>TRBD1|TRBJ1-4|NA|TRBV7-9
TGTGCCAGCAGTCCCGACAGGGCGGCGGAAAAACTGTTTTTT
CASSPDRAAEKLFF
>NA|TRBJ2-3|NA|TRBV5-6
TGTGCCAGCAGCTTGATGGGCGGAAGCACAGATGCGCAGTATTTT
CASSLMGGSTDAQYF
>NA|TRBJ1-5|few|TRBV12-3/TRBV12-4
TGTGCCAGCAGTTTCACCGGGACGAATCAGCCCCAGCATTTT
CASSFTGTNQPQHF
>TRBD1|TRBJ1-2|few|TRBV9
TGTGCCAGCAGCGTAGGGGACAGGTCTGGCTACACCTTC
CASSVGDRSGYTF
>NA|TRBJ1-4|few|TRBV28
TGTGCCAGCAGTTTTCTAGGCCGGGGTAATGAAAAACTGTTTTTT
CASSFLGRGNEKLFF
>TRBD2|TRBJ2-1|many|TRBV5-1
TGCGCCAGCAGCTTGGAGGCTAGCGGGAGCCACAATGAGCAGTTCTTC
CASSLEASGSHNEQFF
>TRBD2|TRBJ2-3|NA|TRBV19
TGTGCCAGTGGGCCCCTAGCGGATTTTAGCACAGATACGCAGTATTTT
CASGPLADFSTDTQYF
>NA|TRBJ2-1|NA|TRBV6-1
TGTGCCAGCAGTGGCCTAAGCACAGGGTCGGGCGAGCAGTTCTTC
CASSGLSTGSGEQFF
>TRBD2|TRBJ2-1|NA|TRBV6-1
TGTGCCACCAGGGCGGGAGGCTACAATGAGCAGTTCTTC
CATRAGGYNEQFF
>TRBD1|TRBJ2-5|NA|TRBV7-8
TGTGCCAGCAGCGCCCTGGGACAGCAAGAGACCCAGTACTTC
CASSALGQQETQYF
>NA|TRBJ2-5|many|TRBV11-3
TGTGCCAGCAGCTTAGGAGGGTCTGGAGGGGGCTTGGAGACCCAGTACTTC
CASSLGGSGGGLETQYF
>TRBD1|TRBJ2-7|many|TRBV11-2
TGTGCCAGCAGCTTTCAACACCCCATACAGGGGGCAGCCTACGAGCAGTACTTC
CASSFQHPIQGAAYEQYF
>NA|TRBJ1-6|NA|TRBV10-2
TGCGCCAGCAGTGAGTCAGGCAGGACTAATTCACCCCTCCACTTT
CASSESGRTNSPLHF
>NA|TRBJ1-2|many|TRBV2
TGTGCCAGCAGATTGGACCGTAACTATGGCTACACCTTC
CASRLDRNYGYTF
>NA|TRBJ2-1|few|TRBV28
TGTGCCAGCAGTTCAGGGGTATCCGATGAGCAGTTCTTC
CASSSGVSDEQFF
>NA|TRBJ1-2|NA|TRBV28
TGTGCCAGCAGTTTATTGGCAGGCCTGGGAAAAGAGGGCTACACCTTC
CASSLLAGLGKEGYTF
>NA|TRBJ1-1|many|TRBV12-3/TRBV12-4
TGTGCCAGCAGTTTGCGGGGGGGGACGAACACTGAAGCTTTCTTT
CASSLRGGTNTEAFF
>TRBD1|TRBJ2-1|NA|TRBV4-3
TGCGCCAGCAGCCAAGAGCGGACAGGGGGCTTGGGTGAGCAGTTCTTC
CASSQERTGGLGEQFF
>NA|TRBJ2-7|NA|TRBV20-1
TGCAGTGCTAGAGATCAACGACTTGCCTACGAGCAGTACTTC
CSARDQRLAYEQYF
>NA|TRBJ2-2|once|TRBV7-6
TGTGCCAGCAGCTGGGGCAGGGGTGTTACCACCGGGGAGCTGGTTTTT
CASSWGRGVTTGELVF
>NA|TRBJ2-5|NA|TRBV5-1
TGTGCCAGCAGCGCAGGGAGGGGGACCCCAAGCCACTTC
CASSAGRGTPSHF
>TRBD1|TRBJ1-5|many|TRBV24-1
TGTGCCACCAGTGACCCAGGACAGGGGGGCAATCAGCCCCAGCATTTT
CATSDPGQGGNQPQHF
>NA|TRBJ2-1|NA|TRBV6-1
TGTGCCAGCAGTGAAGAGACCTATTCCTACAATGAGCAGTTCTTC
CASSEETYSYNEQFF
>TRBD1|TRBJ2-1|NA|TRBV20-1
TGCAGTGCTAGTAACCCAGGGGGCCCCCGGGACAATGAGCAGTTCTTC
CSASNPGGPRDNEQFF
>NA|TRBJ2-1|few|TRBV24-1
TGTGCCACAAGGAGGGGAGGTTCCTACAATGAGCAGTTCTTC
CATRRGGSYNEQFF
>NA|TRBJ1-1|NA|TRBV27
TGTGCCAGCAGTTTATCGGCCAACCCGACTGAAGCTTTCTTT
CASSLSANPTEAFF
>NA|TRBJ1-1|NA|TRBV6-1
TGTGCCAGCAGTCCCGCGGGGGCAACTGAAGCTTTCTTT
CASSPAGATEAFF
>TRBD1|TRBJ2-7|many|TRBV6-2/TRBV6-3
TGTGCCAGCAGTTCGGAGGGGACAGGGGCCTACGAGCAGTACTTC
CASSSEGTGAYEQYF
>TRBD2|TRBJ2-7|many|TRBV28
TGTGCCAGCAGTCCTTTGGAGGCTAGCGGGATGACCTACGAGCAGTACTTC
CASSPLEASGMTYEQYF